The 22 T cell receptor beta chains reported below all come from one sample, sequenced in a study of T cell repertoires in cytomegalovirus infection. In TCRdb, the reads were re-called with MiXCR into one record per CDR3 protein. The table records over 50,000 distinct CDR3 sequences, roughly 21% of them present only once. Their antigen targets remain unknown. The sequencing used CD8+ T cells from cultured PBMCs, collected from culture after CMV antigen stimulation. These receptors were taken from a human donor in good health (CMV status not recorded). Some clones in this sample may be carry-over from other donors' samples.

This clonotype was picked up a small number of times. The chain recombines TRBV15 with TRBJ1-1; possibly TRBD1 for D (5 bases). V lost 7 bases and J lost 1, with 13 bases in between. Germline V gene data show CDR1 as LNHNV and CDR2 as YYDKDF (reference sequence). CDR3 size: 14 residues. This CDR3 reads CATKTGTANTEAFF. The CDR3 nucleotides are TGTGCCACCAAAACCGGGACGGCGAACACTGAAGCTTTCTTT.

V usage is TRBV7-8 and J usage is TRBJ2-3; the match to TRBD1 covers 7 bases. The CDR3 consists of 15 residues. Germline CDR1 reads SGHVS; CDR2 reads FQNEAQ. V was clipped by 1 base and J by 1 base; unmatched bases: 2. The CDR3 DNA follows: TGTGCCAGCAGCTTAGACGACAGGGGCACAGATACGCAGTATTTT. Amino acid sequence: CASSLDDRGTDTQYF.

This clonotype was recorded many times. The chain has TRBV4-3 and TRBJ1-2, with 9 bases matching TRBD1. The germline CDR1 and CDR2 sequences are LGHNA and YSLEER. With 3 bases clipped from V and 6 bases from J, the junction kept 5 bases outside the gene matches. The CDR3 contains 14 residues. The CDR3 DNA reads as TGCGCCAGCAGCCAGGACAGGGGAGGAGATGGCTACACCTTC. Protein: CASSQDRGGDGYTF.

Concerning this clonotype itself: The junction does not match germline at one end; this may be a read error. The chain uses TRBV28 and TRBJ2-7; 7 positions agree with TRBD1. The CDR3 has 16 amino acids. The germline V gene encodes CDR1 MDHEN and CDR2 SYDVKM. The CDR3 DNA reads TGTACCAGCAGTTTAAGCGGACAGGCAGTCTCCTACGAGCAGTACTTC. It codes for CTSSLSGQAVSYEQYF. The full variable domain, with the rest looked up from reference TRBV28 and TRBJ2-7, is DVKVTQSSRYLVKRTGEKVFLECVQDMDHENMFWYRQDPGLGLRLIYFSYDVKMKEKGDIPEGYSVSREKKERFSLILESASTNQTSMYLCTSSLSGQAVSYEQYFGPGTRLTVT.

The V call is TRBV7-9, the J call TRBJ2-1, with TRBD2 as a possible D gene (6 bases). The germline V gene encodes CDR1 SEHNR and CDR2 FQNEAQ (reference sequence). Trimming stripped 4 bases from V and 4 bases from J, with 17 bases between. The CDR3 loop spans 16 amino acids. CDR3 coding DNA: TGTGCCAGCAGCTCCCCAGATAGCGGTAAATACAATGAGCAGTTCTTC. Translating it yields CASSSPDSGKYNEQFF.

This clonotype was counted a few times. The chain recombines TRBV6-2 or TRBV6-3 with TRBJ2-2; 10 positions match TRBD2. V dropped 10 bases and J dropped 0; count of bases not matched to a gene: 5. This CDR3 comprises 15 residues. CDR1 is MNHEY, CDR2 SVGEGT, per germline. CDR3 sequence (DNA): TGTGCCATTTGGACTAGCGGTGCGAACACCGGGGAGCTGTTTTTT. Translation gives CAIWTSGANTGELFF.

The V gene is TRBV12-3 or TRBV12-4, the J gene TRBJ2-5; unclear D gene. The CDR3 covers 14 residues. V was pared by 3 bases and J by 2 bases, with 10 bases between. The CDR3 spells CASSFGAPQETQYF. The CDR3 DNA sequence: TGTGCCAGCAGTTTTGGAGCACCACAAGAGACCCAGTACTTC.

The chain recombines TRBV12-5 with TRBJ1-1; 8 bases are a match to TRBD1. This CDR3 region has 16 residues. V gave up 7 bases and J gave up 5 bases; unmatched junction bases: 15. Germline CDR1 is LGHNT and CDR2 is FRNRAP. The CDR3 protein is CASAQPEQGVDTEAFF. CDR3 nucleotides: TGTGCTAGTGCCCAACCCGAACAGGGGGTGGATACTGAAGCTTTCTTT. Looking up the rest from reference TRBV12-5 and TRBJ1-1 gives the full variable domain: DARVTQTPRHKVTEMGQEVTMRCQPILGHNTVFWYRQTMMQGLELLAYFRNRAPLDDSGMPKDRFSAEMPDATLATLKIQPSEPRDSAVYFCASAQPEQGVDTEAFFGQGTRLTVV.

This clonotype was counted a few times. The genes are TRBV7-2 and TRBJ2-7; 10 nucleotides align to TRBD2. The CDR3 is 13 amino acids. Germline V gene lookup returns CDR1 SGHTA and CDR2 FQGNSA. The V segment lost 2 bases and the J segment 9 bases; nucleotides outside the gene matches: 4. The CDR3, as DNA: TGTGCCAGCAGCTTACTAGCGGGGGACGCGCAGTACGTC. It encodes CASSLLAGDAQYV.

The chain uses TRBV10-3 and TRBJ2-7, with a weak D call TRBD1 (5 bases). This CDR3 comprises 12 residues. V was pared by 6 bases and J by 3 bases, with 9 bases between. Germline V CDR1 and CDR2: ENHRY, SYGVKD. This CDR3 reads CAIRGDSYEQYF. The CDR3 DNA follows: TGTGCCATCAGGGGTGACAGCTACGAGCAGTACTTC.

The V gene is TRBV6-2 or TRBV6-3, the J gene TRBJ1-5; D remains ambiguous. The CDR3 runs 14 residues. V was clipped by 2 bases and J by 8 bases, with 13 bases between them. Germline V gene lookup returns CDR1 MNHEY and CDR2 SVGEGT. The CDR3 DNA sequence: TGTGCCAGCAGTTACCCCCGACGGCTAGAGCCCCAGCATTTT. It encodes CASSYPRRLEPQHF.

The V call is TRBV6-6, the J call TRBJ2-1; D is uncertain. Trimming took 0 bases from V and 5 from J, leaving 5 bases between them. The CDR3 consists of 13 residues. Germline CDR1 MNHNY, CDR2 SVGAGI (reference sequence). The CDR3 sequence: CASSYSRNNEQFF. In DNA form, the CDR3 reads TGTGCCAGCAGTTACTCAAGGAACAATGAGCAGTTCTTC.

This clonotype turned up a few times. The chain has TRBV6-1 and TRBJ1-4; D gene ambiguous. The CDR3 runs 13 residues. From germline, CDR1 is MNHNS and CDR2 SASEGT. V was trimmed by 0 bases and J by 4 bases, leaving 3 bases between them. The CDR3: CASSEALNEKLFF. The CDR3 region has the DNA TGTGCCAGCAGTGAAGCGCTTAATGAAAAACTGTTTTTT.

The chain is built from TRBV7-6 and TRBJ2-2; D unresolved. Trimming took off 5 bases at V and 7 bases at J, with 8 bases between the two ends. This CDR3 comprises 12 residues. Germline V gene lookup returns CDR1 SGHVS and CDR2 FNYEAQ. This CDR3 reads CASSGQGGELFF. CDR3 nucleotides: TGTGCCAGCAGCGGCCAAGGCGGGGAGCTGTTTTTT.

J is TRBJ2-1 and V is TRBV7-6; a weak D match, TRBD2 (7 bases). The CDR3 has 11 amino acids. The V end lost 8 bases, the J end lost 8 bases, and 10 bases lay between the germline ends. The germline gives CDR1 SGHVS, CDR2 FNYEAQ. This CDR3 reads CASGGADEQFF. The CDR3 DNA reads as TGTGCCAGCGGGGGGGCTGATGAGCAGTTCTTC.

This chain links TRBV7-2 with TRBJ1-2, with TRBD1 matching over 9 bases. Germline assignment: CDR1 SGHTA and CDR2 FQGNSA. CDR3 size: 15 residues. V was clipped by 5 bases and J by 4 bases; unmatched bases: 8. CDR3 DNA sequence: TGTGCCAGCAGCAGAGGGACAGGGTTGGTCTATGGCTACACCTTC. The encoded protein is CASSRGTGLVYGYTF.

This chain joins TRBV7-8 and TRBJ1-4; D not resolved. The germline V gene has CDR1 SGHVS and CDR2 FQNEAQ. The CDR3 has 11 residues. The V gene lost 6 bases and the J gene lost 4 bases, with 3 bases spanning the gap. CDR3 in DNA: TGTGCCAGCAGTCATAATGAAAAACTGTTTTTT. Protein sequence: CASSHNEKLFF.

This clonotype was recorded a few times. The V call is TRBV20-1, the J call TRBJ1-2; unclear D gene. CDR1 and CDR2 from the germline V gene are DFQATT and SNEGSKA (reference sequence). This CDR3 is 12 amino acids long. V was pared by 0 bases and J by 3 bases, with 5 bases between. The CDR3 nucleotides read TGCAGTGCTAGAGACCGGGACTATGGCTACACCTTC. It specifies CSARDRDYGYTF.

This clonotype was found a few times. The rearrangement links TRBV4-3 to TRBJ1-6; no reliable D call. CDR3 length: 15 residues. CDR1 is LGHNA, CDR2 YSLEER, per germline. V dropped 1 base and J dropped 7 bases, with 11 bases sitting between them. CDR3 loop: CASSQVWAENSPLHF. The CDR3 coding sequence is TGCGCCAGCAGCCAAGTCTGGGCGGAAAATTCACCCCTCCACTTT.

This clonotype has a handful of counts. CDR3 amino acids: CASSLWEIREPEDGYTF. The DNA for the CDR3 is TGTGCCAGCAGCTTATGGGAGATACGTGAACCCGAGGATGGCTACACCTTC. This rearrangement joins TRBV7-9 to TRBJ1-2; D remains unclear. There are 17 residues in the CDR3. Trimming removed 2 bases at V and 6 bases at J, with 22 bases between. Germline V gene lookup returns CDR1 SEHNR and CDR2 FQNEAQ (reference sequence).

The V gene is TRBV5-1, the J gene TRBJ2-1; 10 nucleotides align to TRBD2. Unmatched junction bases numbered 13, after V lost 4 bases and J lost 0 bases. The CDR3 runs to 19 residues. Germline assignment: CDR1 SGHRS and CDR2 YFSETQ. The DNA for the CDR3 is TGCGCCAGCAGCGTGGCGACTAGCGGGTTTCGGAGCTCCTACAATGAGCAGTTCTTC. It specifies CASSVATSGFRSSYNEQFF.

This chain joins TRBV7-2 and TRBJ1-1; 8 bases agree with TRBD1. This CDR3 spans 15 amino acids. V lost 2 bases and J lost 6; bases outside the gene matches: 8. The V gene's germline CDR1 is SGHTA and CDR2 FQGNSA. The CDR3 loop is CASSLIRTGSAEAFF. CDR3 bases: TGTGCCAGCAGCTTAATCCGGACAGGGTCGGCTGAAGCTTTCTTT.